The T cell receptor beta chain under discussion was sequenced for a study of beta chain features in type 1 diabetes. In the study overall: Sorted cells, approximately 110,000,000 in number, were examined across all samples.

What was sequenced were expressed TCRB transcripts, since all of the isolated RNA had been reverse transcribed. The repertoire was sequenced with immunoSEQ multiplex PCR; TCRdb's copy has only in-frame clones and lacks some. The sample contains some 410,000 clones, over 10% of which appear only once. Germline-derived CDR1 and CDR2 are SQVTM and ANQGSEA. The CDR3 runs to 13 residues. V was trimmed by 7 bases and J by 2 bases, leaving 11 bases between them. The rearrangement uses TRBV29-1 and TRBJ1-4; no clear D gene. The sequence derives from a woman under 30 in good health. The sequenced sample consisted of naive CD4+ T cells from blood. The CDR3 loop is CSARRTTNEKLFF. CDR3 DNA sequence: TGCAGCGCCCGGAGGACCACTAATGAAAAACTGTTTTTT.